The rows below give T cell receptor beta chains drawn from one sample of a study of CD8 T cells in Susac syndrome. TCRdb re-analysed the immunoSEQ multiplex PCR reads in MiXCR, keeping a single row per CDR3 protein. The sample includes about 150,000 distinct CDR3 sequences, 95% of them seen just once. Material: CD4+ T cells from PBMCs. All receptors derive from a human donor with Susac syndrome. Each CDR3 is given with its conserved first and last residue. Fields, in order: clone size, V gene, J gene, D gene, CDR3 protein, CDR3 DNA. D genes are given only for firm matches. Not every row has a clone size; where given, it reads once, few, many or a size class.

.	TRBV3-1	TRBJ2-5	.	CASSQKKDRSGGETQYF	TGTGCCAGCAGCCAAAAAAAGGACCGTAGCGGAGGAGAGACCCAGTACTTC
.	TRBV20-1	TRBJ2-3	.	CSARASGHTDTQYF	TGCAGTGCCAGGGCCAGCGGGCACACAGATACGCAGTATTTT
.	TRBV29-1	TRBJ2-5	.	CSVEATGTLQETQYF	TGCAGCGTTGAAGCGACCGGGACGCTTCAAGAGACCCAGTACTTC
.	TRBV29-1	TRBJ2-3	.	CSVGRGRDTQYF	TGCAGCGTGGGTAGGGGGAGAGATACGCAGTATTTT
.	TRBV12-3/TRBV12-4	TRBJ2-4	TRBD2	CASSLTGGAINIQYF	TGTGCCAGCAGTTTAACCGGGGGGGCCATAAACATTCAGTACTTC
.	TRBV29-1	TRBJ2-5	.	CSVVRGAEETQYF	TGCAGCGTTGTACGCGGGGCAGAGGAGACCCAGTACTTC
.	TRBV5-1	TRBJ2-5	.	CASSVQGFQETQYF	TGCGCCAGCAGCGTACAGGGATTCCAAGAGACCCAGTACTTC
.	TRBV7-6	TRBJ1-5	TRBD1	CASSSRPGGKSQPQHF	TGTGCCAGCAGCTCCCGGCCAGGGGGCAAGAGTCAGCCCCAGCATTTT
.	TRBV4-2	TRBJ1-1	TRBD1	CASRQGDTEAFF	TGTGCCAGCCGACAGGGCGACACTGAAGCTTTCTTT
.	TRBV9	TRBJ1-6	TRBD1	CASSVGSGGYNSPLHF	TGTGCCAGCAGCGTTGGATCAGGGGGGTATAATTCACCCCTCCACTTT
once	TRBV29-1	TRBJ2-1	.	CSVGLVSYNEQFF	TGCAGCGTCGGACTTGTCTCCTACAATGAGCAGTTCTTC
.	TRBV4-2	TRBJ1-2	.	CASSQAPGTNGYTF	TGTGCCAGCAGCCAAGCGCCAGGTACCAATGGCTACACCTTC
.	TRBV20-1	TRBJ1-6	TRBD1	CSARISDRGRSSPLHF	TGCAGTGCTAGAATCAGCGACAGGGGGCGCAGTTCACCCCTCCACTTT
.	TRBV7-2	TRBJ2-5	.	CASRFTGVETQYF	TGTGCCAGCAGGTTCACGGGGGTGGAGACCCAGTACTTC
once	TRBV2	TRBJ2-7	TRBD2	CASSVSGGPTNEQYF	TGTGCCAGCAGTGTTAGCGGGGGGCCGACGAACGAGCAGTACTTC
.	TRBV3-1	TRBJ1-2	TRBD1	CASSLSGQGYGYTF	TGTGCCAGCAGCCTAAGTGGACAGGGATATGGCTACACCTTC
.	TRBV5-1	TRBJ2-1	.	CASSLGVGPNEQFF	TGCGCCAGCAGCTTGGGAGTGGGGCCCAATGAGCAGTTCTTC
.	TRBV29-1	TRBJ2-5	TRBD1	CSVDGSAGGEETQYF	TGCAGCGTTGATGGTAGTGCAGGGGGCGAAGAGACCCAGTACTTC
.	TRBV4-1	TRBJ2-5	TRBD2	CASSPGGRQETQYF	TGCGCCAGCAGCCCGGGAGGCAGACAAGAGACCCAGTACTTC
.	TRBV12-3/TRBV12-4	TRBJ1-2	TRBD1	CASSRGPGQGASYGYTF	TGTGCCAGCAGCCGAGGGCCGGGACAGGGGGCGTCCTATGGCTACACCTTC
.	TRBV5-1	TRBJ2-3	TRBD1	CASTLTGKETDTQYF	TGCGCCAGCACATTGACAGGGAAAGAGACAGATACGCAGTATTTT
.	TRBV7-9	TRBJ1-1	.	CASSFSREEAFF	TGTGCCAGCAGCTTCAGCCGGGAGGAAGCTTTCTTT
.	TRBV12-3/TRBV12-4	TRBJ2-3	.	CASSLGYGTDTQYF	TGTGCCAGCAGTTTAGGGTACGGCACAGATACGCAGTATTTT
.	TRBV20-1	TRBJ1-5	TRBD1	CSARQGGISNQPQHF	TGCAGTGCTAGACAGGGGGGAATCAGCAATCAGCCCCAGCATTTT
.	TRBV7-8	TRBJ2-3	TRBD2	CASSLAPSGGSSTDTQYF	TGTGCCAGCAGCTTAGCGCCTAGCGGGGGATCTAGCACAGATACGCAGTATTTT